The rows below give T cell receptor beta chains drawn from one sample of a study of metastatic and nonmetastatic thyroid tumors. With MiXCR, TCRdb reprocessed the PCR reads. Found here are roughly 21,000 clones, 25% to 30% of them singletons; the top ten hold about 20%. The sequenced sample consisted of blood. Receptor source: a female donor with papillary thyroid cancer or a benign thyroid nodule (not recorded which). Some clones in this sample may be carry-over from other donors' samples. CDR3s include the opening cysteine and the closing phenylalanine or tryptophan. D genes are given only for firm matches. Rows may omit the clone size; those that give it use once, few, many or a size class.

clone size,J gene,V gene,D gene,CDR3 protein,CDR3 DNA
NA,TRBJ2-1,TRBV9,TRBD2,CASSVAVGRGGATTRDQFF,TGTGCCAGCAGCGTAGCCGTCGGGCGGGGGGGCGCCACTACCCGTGATCAGTTCTTC
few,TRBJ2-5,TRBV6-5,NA,CASSLAAGAPVTQYF,TGTGCCAGCAGCTTAGCCGCGGGGGCTCCGGTGACCCAGTACTTC
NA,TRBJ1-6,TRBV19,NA,CASSPGLGLYNSPLHF,TGTGCCAGTAGCCCAGGGCTGGGGCTCTATAATTCACCCCTCCACTTT
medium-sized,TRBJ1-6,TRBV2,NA,CASSSQEARGSPLHF,TGTGCCAGCAGTTCCCAGGAGGCAAGGGGTTCACCCCTCCACTTT
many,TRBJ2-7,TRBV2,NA,CASSPQTYEQYF,TGTGCCAGCAGCCCACAGACCTACGAGCAGTACTTC
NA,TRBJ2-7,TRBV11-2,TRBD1,CASSPRQGPSYEQYF,TGTGCCAGCAGCCCACGACAGGGTCCAAGCTACGAGCAGTACTTC
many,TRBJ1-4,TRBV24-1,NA,CATSDPGRNEKLFF,TGTGCCACCAGTGACCCGGGAAGAAATGAAAAACTGTTTTTT
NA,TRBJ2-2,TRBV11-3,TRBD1,CASSPRGLNGELFF,TGTGCCAGCAGCCCCAGGGGGCTAAACGGGGAGCTGTTTTTT
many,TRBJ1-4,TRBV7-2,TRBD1,CASSWTGGNEKLFF,TGTGCCAGCAGCTGGACAGGGGGGAATGAAAAACTGTTTTTT
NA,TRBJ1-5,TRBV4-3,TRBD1,CASSQAGGQRGQPQHF,TGCGCCAGCAGCCAAGCAGGGGGACAGAGGGGTCAGCCCCAGCATTTT
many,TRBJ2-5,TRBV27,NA,CASSPLQETQYF,TGTGCCAGCAGTCCCCTTCAAGAGACCCAGTACTTC
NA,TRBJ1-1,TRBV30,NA,CAWRGGNTEAFF,TGTGCCTGGAGGGGCGGGAACACTGAAGCTTTCTTT
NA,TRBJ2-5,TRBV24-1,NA,CATSASGTGQEAQYF,TGTGCCACCAGCGCCTCCGGGACGGGTCAAGAGGCCCAGTACTTC
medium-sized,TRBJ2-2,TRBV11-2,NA,CASSLGTGDTGELFF,TGTGCCAGCAGCTTAGGGACGGGAGACACCGGGGAGCTGTTTTTT
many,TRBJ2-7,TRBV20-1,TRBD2,CSAGPPIAGGASYEQYF,TGCAGTGCCGGGCCCCCGATAGCGGGAGGTGCTTCCTACGAGCAGTACTTC
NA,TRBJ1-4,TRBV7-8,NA,CASSLWGLTNEKLFF,TGTGCCAGCAGCTTATGGGGACTTACTAATGAAAAACTGTTTTTT
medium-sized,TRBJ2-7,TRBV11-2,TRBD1,CASSSDRVGEQYF,TGTGCCAGCAGCTCGGACAGGGTCGGCGAGCAGTACTTC
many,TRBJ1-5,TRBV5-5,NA,CASSLVPVNNQPQHF,TGTGCCAGCAGCTTGGTCCCGGTAAACAATCAGCCCCAGCATTTT
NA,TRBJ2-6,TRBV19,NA,CASRSQGVPGLCSGANVLTF,TGTGCCAGTAGGTCCCAGGGAGTCCCCGGGCTGTGCTCTGGGGCCAACGTCCTGACTTTC
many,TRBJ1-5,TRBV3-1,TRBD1,CASSQEEDRAVRRQPQHF,TGTGCCAGCAGCCAAGAAGAAGACAGGGCGGTAAGACGACAGCCCCAGCATTTT
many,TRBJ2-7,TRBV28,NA,CASSLTTISYEQYF,TGTGCCAGCAGTTTGACGACAATCTCCTACGAGCAGTACTTC
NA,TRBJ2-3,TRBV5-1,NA,CASSPGSTDTQYF,TGCGCCAGCAGCCCGGGGAGCACAGATACGCAGTATTTT
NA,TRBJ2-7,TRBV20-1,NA,CSARNPGAEYEQYF,TGCAGTGCCCGAAACCCAGGGGCGGAATACGAGCAGTACTTC
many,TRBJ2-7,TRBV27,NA,CASSLSRQAAYEQYF,TGTGCCAGCAGTTTATCGAGACAGGCCGCCTACGAGCAGTACTTC
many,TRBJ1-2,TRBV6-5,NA,CASSYSTGRNGYTF,TGTGCCAGCAGTTACTCAACAGGGAGGAACGGCTACACCTTC
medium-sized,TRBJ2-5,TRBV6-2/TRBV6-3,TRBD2,CASSRELAGGGETQYF,TGTGCCAGCAGCCGAGAACTAGCGGGAGGGGGAGAGACCCAGTACTTC
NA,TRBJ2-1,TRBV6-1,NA,CASSELYGGLGEQFF,TGTGCCAGCAGTGAACTGTACGGGGGCCTCGGTGAGCAGTTCTTC
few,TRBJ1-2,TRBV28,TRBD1,CASSPGTGSYGYTF,TGTGCCAGCAGTCCTGGGACAGGGAGCTATGGCTACACCTTC
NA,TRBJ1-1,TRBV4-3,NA,CASNQEKNPEAFF,TGCGCCAGCAACCAAGAAAAGAACCCTGAAGCTTTCTTT
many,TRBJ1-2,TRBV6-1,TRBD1,CASSPLPGQTNYGYTF,TGTGCCAGCAGCCCCCTCCCGGGACAGACTAACTATGGCTACACCTTC
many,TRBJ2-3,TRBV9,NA,CASSVGGWSTDTQYF,TGTGCCAGCAGCGTAGGCGGGTGGAGCACAGATACGCAGTATTTT
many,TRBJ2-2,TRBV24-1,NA,CATRPGRTGELFF,TGTGCCACCAGGCCCGGAAGAACCGGGGAGCTGTTTTTT
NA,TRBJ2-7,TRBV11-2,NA,CASSLARVGYEQYF,TGTGCCAGCAGCTTAGCGAGAGTAGGGTACGAGCAGTACTTC
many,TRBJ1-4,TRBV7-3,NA,CASSLILGGKLFF,TGTGCCAGCAGCTTGATTCTGGGTGGAAAACTGTTTTTT
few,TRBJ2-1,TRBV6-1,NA,CASSHKGQINEQFF,TGTGCCAGCAGCCACAAGGGTCAAATCAATGAGCAGTTCTTC
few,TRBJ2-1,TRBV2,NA,CASLRGTYNEQFF,TGTGCCAGCCTCCGGGGGACCTACAATGAGCAGTTCTTC
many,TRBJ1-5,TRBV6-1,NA,CASRGLWGSGNQPQHF,TGTGCCAGCAGGGGATTGTGGGGTTCGGGCAATCAGCCCCAGCATTTT
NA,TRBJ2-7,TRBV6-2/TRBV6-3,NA,CASGYEMIGLGSYEQYF,TGTGCCAGCGGTTACGAAATGATTGGGCTAGGGTCCTACGAGCAGTACTTC
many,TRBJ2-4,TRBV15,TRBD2,CATSKGTSGSVTKNIQYF,TGTGCCACCAGCAAAGGGACTAGCGGGAGTGTAACCAAAAACATTCAGTACTTC
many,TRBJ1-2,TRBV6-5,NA,CASSYGSSSVRGYTF,TGTGCCAGCAGTTACGGTTCAAGTTCGGTGCGAGGCTACACCTTC
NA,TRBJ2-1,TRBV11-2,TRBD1,CASSMGQGRFNVQFF,TGTGCCAGCAGCATGGGACAGGGAAGATTCAATGTGCAGTTCTTC
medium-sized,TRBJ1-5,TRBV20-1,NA,CSAAKDQPQHF,TGCAGTGCTGCCAAAGATCAGCCCCAGCATTTT
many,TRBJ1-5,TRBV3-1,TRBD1,CASSQGVRQGGWQPQHF,TGTGCCAGCAGCCAAGGGGTTAGGCAGGGGGGATGGCAGCCCCAGCATTTT
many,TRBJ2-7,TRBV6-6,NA,CASSYSGTSYEQYF,TGTGCCAGCAGTTACTCGGGGACCTCCTACGAGCAGTACTTC
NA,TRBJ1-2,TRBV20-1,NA,CSASERRGNYGYTF,TGCAGTGCTAGTGAGAGGAGGGGTAACTATGGCTACACCTTC
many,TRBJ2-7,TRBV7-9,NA,CASSLTASTYEQYF,TGTGCCAGCAGCTTAACTGCGTCTACCTACGAGCAGTACTTC
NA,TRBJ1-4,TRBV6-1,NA,CASSEGVGGVAKLFF,TGTGCCAGCAGTGAAGGGGTTGGCGGGGTGGCAAAACTGTTTTTT
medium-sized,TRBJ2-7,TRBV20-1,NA,CSAQSGAGPTYEQYF,TGCAGTGCCCAGTCAGGGGCGGGGCCCACCTACGAGCAGTACTTC
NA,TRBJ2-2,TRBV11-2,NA,CASSLRYRNADTGELFF,TGTGCCAGCAGCCTCAGATACAGGAATGCGGACACCGGGGAGCTGTTTTTT
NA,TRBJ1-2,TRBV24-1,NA,CATSEAKVPDRYYGYTF,TGTGCCACCAGTGAAGCCAAAGTCCCTGATAGGTACTATGGCTACACCTTC
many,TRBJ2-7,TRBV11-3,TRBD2,CASSLEVGSRLAGGSHEQYF,TGTGCCAGCAGCTTAGAGGTAGGCAGCCGACTAGCGGGAGGGTCCCACGAGCAGTACTTC
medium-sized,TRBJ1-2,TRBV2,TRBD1,CASSETLGTEIYGYTF,TGTGCCAGCAGTGAGACTTTGGGGACAGAAATCTACGGCTACACCTTC
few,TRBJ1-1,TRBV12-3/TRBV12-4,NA,CASSRSRFSTEAFF,TGTGCCAGCAGCCGGAGCAGGTTCTCCACTGAAGCTTTCTTT
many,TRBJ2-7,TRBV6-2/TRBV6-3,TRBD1,CASSYSDRGTFYEQYF,TGTGCCAGCAGTTACTCGGACAGGGGTACATTCTACGAGCAGTACTTC
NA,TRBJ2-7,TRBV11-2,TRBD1,CASSSRKGQALYEQYF,TGTGCCAGCAGCAGTAGGAAAGGACAGGCACTCTACGAGCAGTACTTC
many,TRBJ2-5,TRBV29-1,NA,CSVVGRNQETQYF,TGCAGCGTTGTGGGGCGCAACCAAGAGACCCAGTACTTC
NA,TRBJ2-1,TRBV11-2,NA,CASCLTPYPGIAFNEPFF,TGTGCCAGCTGTCTAACACCATATCCAGGAATAGCTTTCAATGAGCCGTTCTTC
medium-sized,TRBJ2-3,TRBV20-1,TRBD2,CSAALTSGSSDTQYF,TGCAGTGCTGCCCTAACTAGCGGGAGTTCAGATACGCAGTATTTT
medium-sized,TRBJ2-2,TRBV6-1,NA,CASSEIGATGELFF,TGTGCCAGCAGTGAAATCGGGGCGACCGGGGAGCTGTTTTTT
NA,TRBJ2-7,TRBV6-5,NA,CASSYRFTYEQYF,TGTGCCAGCAGTTACAGGTTTACCTACGAGCAGTACTTC